The clone carrying this T cell receptor (beta chain) was counted only a few times. What it binds is not known. The treatment is: approximately nine-day PBMC culture with coronavirus spike peptide pools or control peptides (ViraFEST assay). ViraFEST used peptide pools to expand antigen-specific T cells before TCR sequencing. Each well held over 1.5 million PBMCs in IL-2 (approximately 10 IU/ml) medium with around 10 ug/ml peptide pools. The germline gives CDR1 SGHTA, CDR2 FQGTGA. V was shortened by 2 bases and J by 5 bases, with 8 bases between the two germline ends. The CDR3 has 13 residues. The source of the sample is a study of vaccination and CD4 T cells after COVID-19. CD4+ T cells that had been cultured provided DNA sequenced with the Oncomine TCR Beta short-read assay. From the PCR reads, TCRdb called clonotypes with MiXCR, one entry per CDR3 protein. The table lists about 10,000 distinct CDR3 sequences, approximately 26% of them singletons.

This specimen was CD4+ T cells from blood, cultured in vitro, taken before SARS-CoV-2 vaccination. This clonotype originated in a human donor who received a COVID-19 vaccine. V is TRBV7-3 and J is TRBJ2-3; D ambiguous. CDR3 sequence (DNA): TGTGCCAGCAGCTTAGGGGAAGGAGATACGCAGTATTTT. This translates into CASSLGEGDTQYF.